This entry features one T cell receptor beta chain sequence. Some clones are missing from TCRdb's copy, which holds only in-frame ones; the method was immunoSEQ multiplex PCR. The sample has 320,000 or so clones, 75% to 90% seen once. Trimming left V 5 bases short and J 0 bases short, with 7 bases between. CDR3 length: 13 residues. Germline V gene lookup returns CDR1 SQVTM and CDR2 ANQGSEA. These data come from a study of blood T cell repertoires in COVID-19. The sequence came from a woman aged 25 to 39 who had been exposed to COVID-19. The specimen sequenced was PBMCs or T cells enriched from blood (not recorded which). The V and J genes are TRBV29-1 and TRBJ2-2; maybe TRBD1 (5 bases). CDR3 amino acids: CSVRTSNTGELFF. CDR3 sequence (DNA): TGCAGCGTTCGGACATCGAACACCGGGGAGCTGTTTTTT.